The TCR beta chain described here comes from a study of T cells in Graves' hyperthyroidism and ophthalmopathy (dated 2019 in TCRdb). At the level of the whole study: Peripheral blood was collected at initial diagnosis, before any treatment. To identify distinguishing TCR V-J signatures, a discovery cohort of around 100 patients was used, comprising 43 with Graves' ophthalmopathy and around 60 with stable Graves' hyperthyroidism. The paper reports TCR Vbeta CDR3 sequencing of 135 peripheral blood samples: 43 ophthalmopathy, under 80 hyperthyroidism and around 17 progressor patients. The roughly 100 discovery patients were randomly divided into training and test sets at a 7:3 ratio. An independent validation cohort of around 20 hyperthyroidism patients and over 15 patients who later progressed to ophthalmopathy tested prospective prediction of ophthalmopathy. In about 6 Graves' hyperthyroidism patients, the study also compared T-cell repertoires from thyroid tissue with T-cell repertoires from blood. Once sampling was done, hyperthyroidism patients were given methimazole at a starting dose of 30 mg daily, whereas ophthalmopathy patients were given high-dose intravenous methylprednisolone. Results the study describes overall, beyond this receptor: Sample size was not statistically predetermined, and blinding of investigators to group allocation was not performed. In cross-validation, a model built on a 13 V-J signature told ophthalmopathy apart from stable hyperthyroidism with approximately 90% sensitivity and approximately 81% specificity, and in testing the same model reached 80%/75%. In validation, progression to ophthalmopathy was predicted by the model with around 70% sensitivity and approximately 78% specificity, a median of around 6.5 months before onset. Most expanded thyroid clonotypes (frequency above 0.001) were also found in blood, which suggests that blood repertoires may mirror thyroid immune responses.

The TCR beta CDR3 regions were amplified from RNA transcripts. The TCR CDR3 was subjected to a first round of RT-PCR using the HTBI primer set and the Qiagen OneStep RT-PCR kit. Libraries were constructed in a second round of multiplex PCR, after which size selection and purification were carried out. Sequencing of the libraries was done on an Illumina HiSeq2000 using paired-end 100 bp reads. The published analysis was carried out like this. SOAPnuke was used to process the raw data, removing reads that contained adapters or uncalled bases, had a mean Phred below 15, or lacked an exact match to the constant primer or identifier. High-quality paired reads were merged using COPE v1.2.5, and each unique nucleotide sequence was defined as a clonotype. MiTCR v1.1 was used to align clonotypes to the IMGT TRBV, TRBD and TRBJ reference segments. The analysis included only V-J combinations with a frequency above 0.0001, which together covered approximately 99% of the repertoires. A TCS score was defined as the ratio between F50 (clonal expansion) and ExV (chaos), using BLOSUM62-based TCRdist between CDR3 peptides within each V-J. Welch's t-statistics and random forest reduced just over 500 V-J features to roughly 13, which were used in a naive Bayes classifier (R e1071). Through fastp at Q25 and MiXCR, TCRdb rebuilt clones from the public reads, retaining in-frame beta chains. Entries are consolidated by CDR3 protein sequence, retaining the most common genes and DNA. TCRdb, rather than the study authors, made the V and J calls. This sample has under 750,000 distinct CDR3 sequences in its table, and around 19% of those were observed once. 16% of the sample comes from the top ten.

Hyperthyroidism patients were newly diagnosed, had a disease duration of under 2 months, and were aged 18 to 65 years. Any patient with an uncontrolled infection, another autoimmune disease, pregnancy or lactation was excluded. Diagnoses were based on clinical symptoms, serum thyroxine and TRAb, thyroid ultrasound and orbital computed tomography. Blood from progressor patients was drawn when they were first diagnosed with hyperthyroidism, before any ophthalmopathy symptoms appeared. Ficoll-Paque density gradient centrifugation was used to isolate PBMCs from approximately 10 ml of fresh peripheral blood. Patients classed as progressors first received a Graves' hyperthyroidism diagnosis and then went on to develop ophthalmopathy during follow-up. Total RNA was extracted using Trizol reagent, and RNA quality was assessed on an Agilent 2100 Bioanalyzer. This clonotype has only a few counts. Its antigen is not yet known. This clone may be a read error of a much larger clone one base away.

V is shortened by 6 bases, J by 0 bases, and the region joining them spans 11 bases. The CDR3 has 14 amino acids, counting the end cysteine and phenylalanine. Only CDR3 DNA is held: 42 bases, read in frame from base 1. This clonotype was sampled from a woman aged 45-65 years with Graves' hyperthyroidism that later progressed to Graves' ophthalmopathy. Sequenced material: blood. The chain is assembled from TRBV12-3 or TRBV12-4 and TRBJ1-1; the D segment cannot be called with confidence. The CDR3 corresponds to CASRSQNVNTEAFF. In nucleotide form, the sequence is TGTGCCAGCAGGTCTCAGAACGTGAACACTGAAGCTTTCTTT.